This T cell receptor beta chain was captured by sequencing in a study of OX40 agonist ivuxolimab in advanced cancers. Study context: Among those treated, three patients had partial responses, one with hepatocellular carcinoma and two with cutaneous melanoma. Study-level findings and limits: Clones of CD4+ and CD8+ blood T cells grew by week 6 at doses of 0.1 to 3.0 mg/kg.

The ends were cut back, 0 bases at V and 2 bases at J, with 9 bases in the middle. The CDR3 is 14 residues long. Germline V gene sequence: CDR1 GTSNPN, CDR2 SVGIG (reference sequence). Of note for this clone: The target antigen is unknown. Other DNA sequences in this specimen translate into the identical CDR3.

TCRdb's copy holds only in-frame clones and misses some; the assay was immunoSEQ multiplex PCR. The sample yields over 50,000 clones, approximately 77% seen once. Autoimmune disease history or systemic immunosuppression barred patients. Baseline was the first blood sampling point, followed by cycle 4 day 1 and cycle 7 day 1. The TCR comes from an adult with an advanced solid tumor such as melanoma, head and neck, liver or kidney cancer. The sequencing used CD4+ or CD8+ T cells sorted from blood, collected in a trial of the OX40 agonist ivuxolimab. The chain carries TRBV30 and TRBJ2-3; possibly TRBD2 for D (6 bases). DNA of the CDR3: TGTGCCTGGAGTGTATTAGCGGACACAGATACGCAGTATTTT. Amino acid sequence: CAWSVLADTDTQYF.